The 15 T cell receptor beta chains below all came from one sample that was sequenced in a study of T cells after posttransplantation cyclophosphamide. Sequencing was performed with immunoSEQ multiplex PCR; in TCRdb, only in-frame clones are kept and a portion is missing. This record lists roughly 45,000 clones, none seen once only, and the top ten clones contain 2% to 2.5%. The sequenced sample consisted of PBMCs. The receptors come from a middle-aged man in good health, CMV-negative, and a related stem cell transplant donor.

This clone was counted many times. This sequence joins TRBV5-1 and TRBJ2-1, with 8 nucleotides matching TRBD2. V gave up 3 bases and J gave up 7 bases; unmatched junction bases: 9. Germline V gene sequence: CDR1 SGHRS, CDR2 YFSETQ. The CDR3 has 15 residues. This chain's CDR3 is CASSSIPRGVNEQFF. Written as DNA, the CDR3 is TGCGCCAGCAGCTCAATTCCGCGGGGGGTGAATGAGCAGTTCTTC.

This clone was observed at least ten times. The V and J genes are TRBV28 and TRBJ2-7; the D gene is possibly TRBD2 (6 bases). Germline V CDR1 and CDR2: MDHEN, SYDVKM. V gave up 5 bases and J gave up 2 bases, with 10 bases separating them. CDR3 length equals 13 residues. The CDR3 sequence: CASSPGVAYEQYF. CDR3 in DNA: TGTGCCAGCAGTCCGGGAGTAGCCTACGAGCAGTACTTC. The full variable domain, with the rest looked up from reference TRBV28 and TRBJ2-7, is DVKVTQSSRYLVKRTGEKVFLECVQDMDHENMFWYRQDPGLGLRLIYFSYDVKMKEKGDIPEGYSVSREKKERFSLILESASTNQTSMYLCASSPGVAYEQYFGPGTRLTVT.

The sample holds many counts of this clone. CDR3 region: CASSLGPVAGNYYNEQFF. Here the CDR3 DNA reads TGTGCCAGCAGCTTGGGCCCTGTAGCGGGTAATTACTACAATGAGCAGTTCTTC. The J gene is TRBJ2-1, the V gene TRBV5-5; 7 bases line up with TRBD2. The V gene's germline CDR1 is SGHKS and CDR2 YYEKEE (reference sequence). The CDR3 contains 18 residues. V shed 0 bases and J 3 bases; nucleotides not matched to a gene: 12.

This clone was counted ten times or more. The V and J genes are TRBV9 and TRBJ2-1; the D is unclear. There are 14 residues in the CDR3. The germline V gene encodes CDR1 SGDLS and CDR2 YYNGEE. The V gene lost 0 bases and the J gene lost 10 bases, with 14 bases spanning the gap. The CDR3 DNA is TGTGCCAGCAGCGTAGACTCGTCGGAGTTCGAGCAGTTCTTC. Protein product: CASSVDSSEFEQFF. The full variable domain, in which reference TRBV9 and TRBJ2-1 provide the parts outside the CDR3, is DSGVTQTPKHLITATGQRVTLRCSPRSGDLSVYWYQQSLDQGLQFLIQYYNGEERAKGNILERFSAQQFPDLHSELNLSSLELGDSALYFCASSVDSSEFEQFFGPGTRLTVL.

This clone was picked up many times. V usage is TRBV19 and J usage is TRBJ2-7; tentatively, D is TRBD1 (5 bases). The CDR3 is made up of 15 amino acids. V dropped 6 bases and J dropped 2 bases, with 17 bases sitting between them. The germline gives CDR1 LNHDA, CDR2 SQIVND (reference sequence). CDR3 residues: CASSPRTIKPYEQYF. CDR3 DNA: TGTGCCAGTAGCCCCCGGACAATAAAACCCTACGAGCAGTACTTC.

There are many counts of this clone. The chain recombines TRBV11-2 with TRBJ1-2; perhaps TRBD1 as D (6 bases). V was pared by 5 bases and J by 3 bases, with 19 bases between. This CDR3 contains 16 residues. Per the germline V gene, CDR1 is SGHAT and CDR2 is FQNNGV. The CDR3 spells CASSPGGAGEYYGYTF. CDR3 DNA: TGTGCCAGCAGCCCGGGGGGGGCAGGGGAGTACTATGGCTACACCTTC.

At least ten counts were recorded for this clone. The rearrangement joins TRBV19 to TRBJ2-1, with D tentatively TRBD1 (6 bases). CDR1 and CDR2 (germline): LNHDA, SQIVND (reference sequence). The CDR3 contains 15 residues. V was trimmed by 3 bases and J by 3 bases, leaving 12 bases between them. In DNA form, the CDR3 reads TGTGCCAGTAGTATGGCGGACAGATACTACAATGAGCAGTTCTTC. It yields the protein CASSMADRYYNEQFF.

This clone was counted many times. The rearrangement links TRBV5-5 to TRBJ2-5, with TRBD1 matching over 9 bases. Germline CDR1 and CDR2: SGHKS and YYEKEE (reference sequence). The V gene end was trimmed by 4 bases and the J gene end by 5 bases; junction bases not matched to a gene: 12. The CDR3 sequence is 16 residues long. CDR3 coding DNA: TGTGCCAGCAGCACTCGACAGGGGGGAAAGGTGGAGACCCAGTACTTC. Protein sequence: CASSTRQGGKVETQYF.

This clone was picked up many times. The V and J genes are TRBV6-4 and TRBJ2-2; D remains unclear. Per germline, CDR1 MRHNA and CDR2 SNTAGT. Trimming removed 2 bases from V and 6 bases from J, with 7 bases in between. The CDR3 consists of 13 residues. DNA of the CDR3: TGTGCCAGCAGTGACCCACCGGCCGGGGAGCTGTTTTTT. Translation gives CASSDPPAGELFF.

This clone was detected ten times or more. The chain is built from TRBV30 and TRBJ1-5; the D gene is possibly TRBD1 (5 bases). Germline V gene lookup returns CDR1 GTSNPN and CDR2 SVGIG (reference sequence). With 0 bases removed from V and 2 bases from J, the gap between germline ends came to 8 bases. There are 14 residues in the CDR3. CDR3 nucleotides: TGTGCCTGGAGTGTTTTACAGGGCAATCAGCCCCAGCATTTT. Translation gives CAWSVLQGNQPQHF.

This clone was detected ten times or more. The V and J genes are TRBV7-9 and TRBJ1-5; 11 bases map to TRBD1. CDR1 is SEHNR and CDR2 is FQNEAQ in the germline V gene (reference sequence). CDR3 size: 16 residues. Trimming at V came to 5 bases and at J to 4 bases, leaving 7 bases not matched to a gene. CDR3 region: CASSPPGQGGNQPQHF. CDR3 coding DNA: TGTGCCAGCAGCCCCCCGGGACAGGGGGGGAATCAGCCCCAGCATTTT.

This clone was seen ten or more times. The V gene is TRBV4-3, the J gene TRBJ2-7; 7 nucleotides line up with TRBD1. Germline V lookup: CDR1 LGHNA, CDR2 YSLEER. J was trimmed by 5 bases and V by 4 bases; bases with no gene match: 14. This CDR3 has 16 amino acids. CDR3 residues: CASSRIHTQGMDEQYF. CDR3 nucleotide sequence: TGCGCCAGCAGCCGTATTCACACACAGGGGATGGACGAGCAGTACTTC.

This clone was picked up many times. This sequence joins TRBV14 and TRBJ2-5; D is possibly TRBD1 (5 bases). Trimming stripped 0 bases from V and 7 bases from J, with 15 bases between. Germline V gene data show CDR1 as SGHDN and CDR2 as FVKESK. CDR3 size: 15 residues. CDR3 sequence reads: CASSQDQQGWGTQYF. The CDR3 nucleotides read TGTGCCAGCAGCCAAGATCAGCAGGGTTGGGGGACCCAGTACTTC.

At least ten counts were recorded for this clone. This chain connects TRBV7-9 to TRBJ2-7, with 9 nucleotides matching TRBD2. Germline V gene data show CDR1 as SEHNR and CDR2 as FQNEAQ (reference sequence). V trimming: 4 bases; J trimming: 2 bases; junction bases outside the gene matches: 15. This CDR3 is built from 18 residues. CDR3 in DNA: TGTGCCAGCAGCTCCCCGTGGGGGGCGGGGGGGAGCCCCTACGAGCAGTACTTC. Translated, it gives CASSSPWGAGGSPYEQYF.

This clone was observed a few times. This chain joins TRBV7-9 and TRBJ2-5; TRBD2 matches 9 bases. CDR1 is SEHNR and CDR2 is FQNEAQ in the germline V gene (reference sequence). V lost 6 bases and J lost 2; bases outside the gene matches: 4. The CDR3 consists of 14 residues. Here the CDR3 reads CASRPSGAQETQYF. DNA for the CDR3: TGTGCCAGCAGACCTAGCGGGGCTCAAGAGACCCAGTACTTC.